This T cell receptor (beta chain) was recovered during a study of blood T cell repertoires in COVID-19. Study-level information: From the United States, Italy and Spain came samples of acute and convalescent COVID-19. T cells, B-cell-depleted T cells, or PBMCs provided the cDNA or gDNA that served as material.

Authors' data handling: Amplification of reference gene primers was used by the study to estimate nucleated cell counts. Using immunoSEQ multiplex PCR, the repertoire was profiled, and TCRdb retains in-frame clones only, with some absent. Clone size and the V and J calls come from that table; the DNA yielded D and trimming. The repertoire holds hundreds of thousands of clones, 80% to 90% seen once, with less than 9% in the top ten. Trimming took 1 base from V and 6 from J, leaving 13 bases between them. This CDR3 has 15 amino acids. The germline V gene has CDR1 SGHRS and CDR2 YFSETQ. This TCR came from a woman aged 60 to 75 with COVID-19, enrolled during active disease. The specimen sequenced was peripheral blood. This chain uses TRBV5-1 with TRBJ2-2; TRBD1 might be the D (5 bases). CDR3 residues: CASSLTGYLPGELFF. The CDR3 bases are TGCGCCAGCAGCTTGACAGGCTACTTGCCCGGGGAGCTGTTTTTT. The full variable domain, rest sourced from reference TRBV5-1 and TRBJ2-2, is KAGVTQTPRYLIKTRGQQVTLSCSPISGHRSVSWYQQTPGQGLQFLFEYFSETQRNKGNFPGRFSGRQFSNSRSEMNVSTLELGDSALYLCASSLTGYLPGELFFGEGSRLTVL.